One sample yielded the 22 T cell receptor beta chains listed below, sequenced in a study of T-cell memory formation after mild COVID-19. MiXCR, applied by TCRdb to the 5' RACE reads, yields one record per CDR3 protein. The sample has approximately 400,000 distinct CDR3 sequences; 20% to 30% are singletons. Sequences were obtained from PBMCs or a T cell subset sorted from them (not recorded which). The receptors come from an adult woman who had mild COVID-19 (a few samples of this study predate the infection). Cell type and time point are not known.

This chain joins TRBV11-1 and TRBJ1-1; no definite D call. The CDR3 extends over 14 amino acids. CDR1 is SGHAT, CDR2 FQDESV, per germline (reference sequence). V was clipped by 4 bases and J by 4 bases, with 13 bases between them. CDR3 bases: TGTGCCAGCAGCTATATTTTAGGGAGCACTGAAGCTTTCTTT. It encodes CASSYILGSTEAFF. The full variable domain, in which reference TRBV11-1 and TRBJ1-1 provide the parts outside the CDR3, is EAEVAQSPRYKITEKSQAVAFWCDPISGHATLYWYRQILGQGPELLVQFQDESVVDDSQLPKDRFSAERLKGVDSTLKIQPAELGDSAMYLCASSYILGSTEAFFGQGTRLTVV.

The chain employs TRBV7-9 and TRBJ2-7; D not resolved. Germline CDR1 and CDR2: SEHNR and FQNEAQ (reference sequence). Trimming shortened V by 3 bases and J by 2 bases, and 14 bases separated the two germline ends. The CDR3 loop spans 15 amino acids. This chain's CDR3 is CASSFGYSPTYEQYF. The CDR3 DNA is TGTGCCAGCAGCTTTGGCTACTCTCCGACCTACGAGCAGTACTTC.

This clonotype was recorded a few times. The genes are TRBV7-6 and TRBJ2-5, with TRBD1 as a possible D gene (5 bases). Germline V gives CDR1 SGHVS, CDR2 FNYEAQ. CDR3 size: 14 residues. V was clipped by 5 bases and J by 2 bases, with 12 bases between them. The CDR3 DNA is TGTGCCAGCAGCCCCCAGACAGAACAAGAGACCCAGTACTTC. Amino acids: CASSPQTEQETQYF.

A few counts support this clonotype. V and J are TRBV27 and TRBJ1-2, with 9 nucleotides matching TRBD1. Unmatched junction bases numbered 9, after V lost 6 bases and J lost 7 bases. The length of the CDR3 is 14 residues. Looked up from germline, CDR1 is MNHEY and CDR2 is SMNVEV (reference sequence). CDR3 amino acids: CASRQGTGNLGYTF. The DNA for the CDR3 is TGTGCCAGCAGACAAGGGACAGGGAATCTTGGCTACACCTTC.

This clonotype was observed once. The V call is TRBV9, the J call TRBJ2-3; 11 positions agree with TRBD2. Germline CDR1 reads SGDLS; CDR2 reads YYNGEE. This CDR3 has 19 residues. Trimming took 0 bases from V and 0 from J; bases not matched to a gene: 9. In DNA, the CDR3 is TGTGCCAGCAGCGTAGTCGGGACTAGCGGTATCCTAAGCACAGATACGCAGTATTTT. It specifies CASSVVGTSGILSTDTQYF.

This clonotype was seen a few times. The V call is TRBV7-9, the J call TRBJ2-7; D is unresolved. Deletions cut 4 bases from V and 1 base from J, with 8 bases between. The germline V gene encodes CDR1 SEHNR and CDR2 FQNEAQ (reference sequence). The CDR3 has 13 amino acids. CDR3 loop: CASSWQGSYEQYF. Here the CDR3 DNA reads TGTGCCAGCAGCTGGCAAGGGTCCTACGAGCAGTACTTC.

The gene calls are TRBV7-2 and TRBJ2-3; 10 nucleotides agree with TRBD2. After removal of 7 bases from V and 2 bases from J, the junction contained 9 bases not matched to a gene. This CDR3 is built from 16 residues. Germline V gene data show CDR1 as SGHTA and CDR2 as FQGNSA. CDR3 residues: CASIRTSGYLTDTQYF. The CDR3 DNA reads TGTGCCAGCATCCGGACTAGCGGATATCTCACAGATACGCAGTATTTT.

The CDR3 DNA reads as TGCAGTGCTAGAGATTCGGGACAGGGGAACACCGGGGAGCTGTTTTTT. This translates into CSARDSGQGNTGELFF. The chain has TRBV20-1 and TRBJ2-2; 9 bases match TRBD1. This CDR3 is 16 amino acids long. V was pared by 0 bases and J by 1 base, with 3 bases of the junction left unmatched. The germline V gene encodes CDR1 DFQATT and CDR2 SNEGSKA (reference sequence).

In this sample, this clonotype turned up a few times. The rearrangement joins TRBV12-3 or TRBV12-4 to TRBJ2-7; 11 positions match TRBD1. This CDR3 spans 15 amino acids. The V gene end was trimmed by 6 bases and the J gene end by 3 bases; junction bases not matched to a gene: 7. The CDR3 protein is CASRGTGGHVYEQYF. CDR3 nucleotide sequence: TGTGCCAGCAGAGGGACAGGGGGTCATGTCTACGAGCAGTACTTC.

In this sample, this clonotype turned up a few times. This chain's CDR3 is CSVDGQVSDEQFF. The CDR3 DNA sequence: TGCAGCGTTGATGGGCAGGTTAGCGATGAGCAGTTCTTC. V usage is TRBV29-1 and J usage is TRBJ2-1; TRBD2 might be the D (5 bases). Trimming shortened V by 3 bases and J by 8 bases, and 14 bases separated the two germline ends. The length of the CDR3 is 13 residues. The germline CDR1 and CDR2 sequences are SQVTM and ANQGSEA.

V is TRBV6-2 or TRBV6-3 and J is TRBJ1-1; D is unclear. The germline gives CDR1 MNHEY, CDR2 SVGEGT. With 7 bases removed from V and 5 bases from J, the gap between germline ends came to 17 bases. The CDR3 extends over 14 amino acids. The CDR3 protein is CASTRGVGPTEAFF. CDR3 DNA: TGTGCCAGCACCCGTGGGGTAGGTCCGACTGAAGCTTTCTTT.

CDR3 in amino acids: CASSFGGTGGETQYF. The CDR3, as DNA: TGTGCCAGCAGTTTCGGTGGGACAGGGGGGGAGACCCAGTACTTC. The chain couples TRBV12-3 or TRBV12-4 to TRBJ2-5, with 11 bases that match TRBD1. With V trimmed by 3 bases and J by 5 bases, 5 bases remained unmatched. This CDR3 comprises 15 residues.

CDR3 nucleotides: TGTGCCAGCAGAGCCCGGGACAGGTCTAACACCGGGGAGCTGTTTTTT. Amino acids: CASRARDRSNTGELFF. This chain joins TRBV2 and TRBJ2-2; 8 bases match TRBD1. Germline CDR1 is SNHLY and CDR2 is FYNNEI. The CDR3 extends over 16 amino acids. The ends lost 6 bases at V and 2 bases at J; junction bases unmatched: 8.

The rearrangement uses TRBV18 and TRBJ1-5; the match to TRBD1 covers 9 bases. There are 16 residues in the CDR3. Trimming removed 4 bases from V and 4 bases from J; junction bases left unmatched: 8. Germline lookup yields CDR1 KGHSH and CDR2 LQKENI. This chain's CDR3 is CASSRRGQGPNQPQHF. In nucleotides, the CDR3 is TGTGCCAGCTCACGGAGGGGACAGGGACCGAATCAGCCCCAGCATTTT.

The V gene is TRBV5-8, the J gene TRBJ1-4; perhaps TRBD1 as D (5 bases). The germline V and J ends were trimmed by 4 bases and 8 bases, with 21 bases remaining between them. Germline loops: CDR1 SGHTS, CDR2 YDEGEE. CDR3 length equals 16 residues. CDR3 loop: CASSLVGHTSGEKLFF. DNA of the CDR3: TGTGCCAGCAGCCTCGTCGGACATACGTCGGGGGAAAAACTGTTTTTT.

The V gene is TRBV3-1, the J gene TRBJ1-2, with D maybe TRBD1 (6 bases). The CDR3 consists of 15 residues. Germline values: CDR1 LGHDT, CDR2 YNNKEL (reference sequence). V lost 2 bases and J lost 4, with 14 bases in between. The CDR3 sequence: CASSQNAGAGYGYTF. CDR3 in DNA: TGTGCCAGCAGCCAAAACGCAGGGGCCGGCTATGGCTACACCTTC.

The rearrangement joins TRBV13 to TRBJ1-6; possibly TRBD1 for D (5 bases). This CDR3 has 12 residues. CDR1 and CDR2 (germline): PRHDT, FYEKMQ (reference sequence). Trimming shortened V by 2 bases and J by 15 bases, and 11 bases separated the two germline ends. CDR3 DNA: TGTGCCAGCAGCTTAAGAGGCAGGGACCTCCACTTT. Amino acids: CASSLRGRDLHF.

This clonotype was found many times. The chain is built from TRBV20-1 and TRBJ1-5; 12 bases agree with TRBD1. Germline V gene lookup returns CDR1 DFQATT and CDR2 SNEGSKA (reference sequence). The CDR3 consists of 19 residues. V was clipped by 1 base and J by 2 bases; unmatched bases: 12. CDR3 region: CSARGPGTGGPTRNQPQHF. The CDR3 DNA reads TGCAGTGCTAGAGGACCCGGGACAGGGGGCCCTACTCGCAATCAGCCCCAGCATTTT.

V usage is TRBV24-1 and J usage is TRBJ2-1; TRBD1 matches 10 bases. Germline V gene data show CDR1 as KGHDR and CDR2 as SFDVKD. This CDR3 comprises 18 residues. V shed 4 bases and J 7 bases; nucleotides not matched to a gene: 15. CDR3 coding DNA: TGTGCCACCAGTGAGCGTTATGCCGGGACAGGGGCGTGGAATGAGCAGTTCTTC. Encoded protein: CATSERYAGTGAWNEQFF.

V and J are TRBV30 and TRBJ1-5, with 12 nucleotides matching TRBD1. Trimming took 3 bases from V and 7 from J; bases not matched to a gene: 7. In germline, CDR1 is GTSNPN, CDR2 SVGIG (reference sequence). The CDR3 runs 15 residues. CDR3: CAWSEGQGARQPQHF. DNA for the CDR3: TGTGCCTGGAGCGAGGGACAGGGGGCGAGACAGCCCCAGCATTTT.

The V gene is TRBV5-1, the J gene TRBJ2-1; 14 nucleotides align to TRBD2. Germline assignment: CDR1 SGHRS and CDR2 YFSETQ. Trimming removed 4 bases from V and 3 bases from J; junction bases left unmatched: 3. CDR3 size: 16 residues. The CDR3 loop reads CASSLTSGGVYNEQFF. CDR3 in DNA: TGCGCCAGCAGCCTGACTAGCGGGGGGGTCTACAATGAGCAGTTCTTC.

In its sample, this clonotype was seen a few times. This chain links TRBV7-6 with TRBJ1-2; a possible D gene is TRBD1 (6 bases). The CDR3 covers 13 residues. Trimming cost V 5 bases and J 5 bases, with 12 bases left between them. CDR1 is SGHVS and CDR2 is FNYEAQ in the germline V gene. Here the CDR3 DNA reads TGTGCCAGCAGCCCGACTACAGGGTATGGCTACACCTTC. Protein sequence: CASSPTTGYGYTF. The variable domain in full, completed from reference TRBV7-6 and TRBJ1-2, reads GAGVSQSPRYKVTKRGQDVALRCDPISGHVSLYWYRQALGQGPEFLTYFNYEAQQDKSGLPNDRFSAERPEGSISTLTIQRTEQRDSAMYRCASSPTTGYGYTFGSGTRLTVV.